Presented here are 20 T cell receptor beta chains from one specimen sequenced in a study of shared clonotypes between healthy human individuals. Sequenced by immunoSEQ multiplex PCR; TCRdb stores in-frame clones only, minus some. The data contain some 2,400,000 clones, approximately 96% of them singletons. The sample consisted of naive CD4+ T cells sorted from blood. Regarding subset: CD45RA+ positively selected. Every receptor here comes from a man between 18 and 35 years old in good health.

Details on this clone: At the DNA level, this CDR3 is encoded by other sequences in the same sample as well. The chain carries TRBV7-6 and TRBJ1-2; 8 bases are shared with TRBD1. Germline lookup yields CDR1 SGHVS and CDR2 FNYEAQ. CDR3 length equals 13 residues. V gave up 4 bases and J gave up 6 bases; unmatched junction bases: 4. The CDR3 DNA is TGTGCCAGCAGCTCAGGGACAGGAGATGGCTACACCTTC. Translated, it gives CASSSGTGDGYTF.

J is TRBJ2-2 and V is TRBV7-9, with D possibly matching TRBD1 (5 bases). The germline V gene encodes CDR1 SEHNR and CDR2 FQNEAQ (reference sequence). V dropped 3 bases and J dropped 4 bases, with 15 bases sitting between them. The CDR3 is made up of 16 amino acids. Written as DNA, the CDR3 is TGTGCCAGCAGCTTTCCCCAGGGTGGCGGCACCGGGGAGCTGTTTTTT. Translated, it gives CASSFPQGGGTGELFF.

This clone was observed a single time. The J gene is TRBJ2-3, the V gene TRBV7-8; D gene ambiguous. The CDR3 totals 14 residues. From germline, CDR1 is SGHVS and CDR2 FQNEAQ. Trimming cost V 1 base and J 0 bases, with 5 bases left between them. CDR3 protein: CASSLDLSTDTQYF. The CDR3 nucleotides read TGTGCCAGCAGCTTAGATCTTAGCACAGATACGCAGTATTTT.

The chain links TRBV28 to TRBJ1-5; 7 bases match TRBD1. This CDR3 contains 15 residues. The junction had 10 bases not matched to a gene; V was cut back by 4 bases and J by 7 bases. Germline CDR1 MDHEN, CDR2 SYDVKM. The CDR3 spells CASSSLGTARQPQHF. The CDR3 nucleotides are TGTGCCAGCAGTTCCCTAGGGACAGCGCGGCAGCCCCAGCATTTT.

This clone was detected once. The V call is TRBV19, the J call TRBJ1-2; no clear D gene. The V gene's germline CDR1 is LNHDA and CDR2 SQIVND (reference sequence). Trimming stripped 3 bases from V and 4 bases from J, with 3 bases between. The CDR3 runs 11 residues. The CDR3 sequence is CASSMVYGYTF. The DNA of the CDR3 is TGTGCCAGTAGTATGGTCTATGGCTACACCTTC. Variable domain in full (rest from reference TRBV19 and TRBJ1-2): DGGITQSPKYLFRKEGQNVTLSCEQNLNHDAMYWYRQDPGQGLRLIYYSQIVNDFQKGDIAEGYSVSREKKESFPLTVTSAQKNPTAFYLCASSMVYGYTFGSGTRLTVV.

V and J are TRBV7-2 and TRBJ2-5; D is tentatively TRBD1 or TRBD2 (6 bases each). CDR3 length equals 15 residues. Trimming took 6 bases from V and 2 from J, leaving 16 bases between them. Germline values: CDR1 SGHTA, CDR2 FQGNSA. The DNA for the CDR3 is TGTGCCAGCAGTCCCCGTGGAGGGGGGCAAGAGACCCAGTACTTC. Protein product: CASSPRGGGQETQYF.

V usage is TRBV7-2 and J usage is TRBJ2-5; TRBD2 matches at 9 bases. V trimming: 5 bases; J trimming: 2 bases; junction bases outside the gene matches: 6. From germline, CDR1 is SGHTA and CDR2 FQGNSA. The CDR3 contains 15 residues. CDR3 region: CASSRFAGGQETQYF. DNA of the CDR3: TGTGCCAGCAGCCGTTTCGCGGGAGGGCAAGAGACCCAGTACTTC.

The V and J genes are TRBV5-1 and TRBJ2-1, with D tentatively TRBD1 or TRBD2 (6 bases each). The V end lost 4 bases, the J end lost 0 bases, and 14 bases lay between the germline ends. Germline assignment: CDR1 SGHRS and CDR2 YFSETQ. The CDR3 totals 16 residues. The CDR3 coding sequence is TGCGCCAGCAGCCAAACCGGGGGCAGCTCCTACAATGAGCAGTTCTTC. This gives the protein CASSQTGGSSYNEQFF.

The chain carries TRBV6-5 and TRBJ1-1; D perhaps matches TRBD1 (5 bases). The CDR3 is made up of 15 amino acids. With 0 bases removed from V and 4 bases from J, the gap between germline ends came to 12 bases. The germline gives CDR1 MNHEY, CDR2 SVGAGI. CDR3 protein: CASSYSGGMGTEAFF. CDR3 bases: TGTGCCAGCAGTTACTCGGGGGGGATGGGCACTGAAGCTTTCTTT.

With regard to this clone: This same CDR3 is encoded by further DNA sequences in the sample. V is TRBV5-4 and J is TRBJ2-7; TRBD2 might be the D (5 bases). The CDR3 contains 11 residues. V lost 0 bases to trimming and J lost 7 bases, with 5 bases between them. Germline values: CDR1 SGHNT, CDR2 YYREEE (reference sequence). Here the CDR3 DNA reads TGTGCCAGCAGCTTGGCGGGGGAGCAGTACTTC. It translates to CASSLAGEQYF. The entire variable domain, with the rest obtained from reference TRBV5-4 and TRBJ2-7, is as follows: ETGVTQSPTHLIKTRGQQVTLRCSSQSGHNTVSWYQQALGQGPQFIFQYYREEENGRGNFPPRFSGLQFPNYSSELNVNALELDDSALYLCASSLAGEQYFGPGTRLTVT.

The chain employs TRBV7-2 and TRBJ2-2; possible D gene TRBD1, 5 bases. CDR3 size: 14 residues. CDR1 and CDR2 (germline): SGHTA, FQGNSA. The ends were cut back, 2 bases at V and 6 bases at J, with 10 bases in the middle. The CDR3 sequence is CASSLNRSPGELFF. In DNA, the CDR3 is TGTGCCAGCAGCTTAAACAGGTCCCCCGGGGAGCTGTTTTTT.

The chain uses TRBV30 and TRBJ1-5, with D perhaps TRBD1 (5 bases). In germline, CDR1 is GTSNPN, CDR2 SVGIG (reference sequence). Deletions cut 0 bases from V and 5 bases from J, with 14 bases between. This CDR3 is 15 amino acids long. Here the CDR3 DNA reads TGTGCCTGGAGTGTTACGGGACGGTTGCATCAGCCCCAGCATTTT. Its protein is CAWSVTGRLHQPQHF.

Comments on this clone: Other DNA sequences of this sample code for an identical CDR3. The V and J genes are TRBV19 and TRBJ1-3; no definite D call. Germline loops: CDR1 LNHDA, CDR2 SQIVND (reference sequence). CDR3 size: 13 residues. Trimming removed 6 bases at V and 0 bases at J, with 6 bases between. The CDR3 loop is CASRTASGNTIYF. The CDR3 DNA reads as TGTGCCAGTAGAACAGCCTCTGGAAACACCATATATTTT.

The V and J genes are TRBV6-1 and TRBJ2-7, with 9 positions matching TRBD1. The germline CDR1 and CDR2 sequences are MNHNS and SASEGT. The CDR3 consists of 14 residues. With V trimmed by 8 bases and J by 3 bases, 8 bases remained unmatched. The CDR3 DNA reads as TGTGCCAGCTGGGCGAAGACAGGGGGCTACGAGCAGTACTTC. Amino acids: CASWAKTGGYEQYF.

The rearrangement links TRBV7-9 to TRBJ1-2, with D possibly matching TRBD1 (6 bases). The V and J ends lost 1 base and 7 bases respectively, with 10 bases between them. The CDR3 has 13 amino acids. CDR1 SEHNR and CDR2 FQNEAQ come from the germline V gene (reference sequence). CDR3 DNA: TGTGCCAGCAGCTTAGGGGGGGCTGCTGGCTACACCTTC. Protein product: CASSLGGAAGYTF.

The chain combines TRBV4-1 with TRBJ1-5, with 12 bases lining up with TRBD1. The CDR3 is made up of 16 amino acids. The ends lost 0 bases at V and 6 bases at J; junction bases unmatched: 3. Germline V gives CDR1 MGHRA, CDR2 YSYEKL. The CDR3 region has the DNA TGCGCCAGCAGCCAAGAGGGGACAGGGGGCTTTCAGCCCCAGCATTTT. It encodes CASSQEGTGGFQPQHF.

The chain employs TRBV18 and TRBJ2-5, with D perhaps TRBD2 (6 bases). Germline values: CDR1 KGHSH, CDR2 LQKENI. The CDR3 sequence is 15 residues long. V lost 6 bases to trimming and J lost 0 bases, with 14 bases between them. Here the CDR3 reads CASSSSGVHQETQYF. Written as DNA, the CDR3 is TGTGCCAGCTCGAGTTCGGGAGTACACCAAGAGACCCAGTACTTC.

V and J are TRBV28 and TRBJ2-1; 12 nucleotides line up with TRBD1. J lost 6 bases, V lost 6 bases, and 6 bases had no gene match. This CDR3 region has 15 residues. Looked up from germline, CDR1 is MDHEN and CDR2 is SYDVKM. CDR3 coding DNA: TGTGCCAGCAGCGGCGGGGACAGGGGGCGCAATGAGCAGTTCTTC. Residues: CASSGGDRGRNEQFF. The entire variable domain, with the rest obtained from reference TRBV28 and TRBJ2-1, is as follows: DVKVTQSSRYLVKRTGEKVFLECVQDMDHENMFWYRQDPGLGLRLIYFSYDVKMKEKGDIPEGYSVSREKKERFSLILESASTNQTSMYLCASSGGDRGRNEQFFGPGTRLTVL.

The chain joins TRBV5-4 to TRBJ2-5, with D perhaps given as TRBD1 or TRBD2 (5 bases each). V was trimmed by 4 bases and J by 4 bases, leaving 11 bases between them. Germline V gene sequence: CDR1 SGHNT, CDR2 YYREEE (reference sequence). The CDR3 runs to 13 residues. Written as DNA, the CDR3 is TGTGCCAGCAGCCTCTCAGGGACAGAGACCCAGTACTTC. The encoded protein is CASSLSGTETQYF.

The chain has TRBV7-9 and TRBJ1-2; 7 bases line up with TRBD1. The V and J ends lost 1 base and 6 bases, in that order; junction bases with no gene match: 5. Germline CDR1 is SEHNR and CDR2 is FQNEAQ (reference sequence). CDR3 length: 14 amino acids. Here the CDR3 DNA reads TGTGCCAGCAGCTTAGGCCTGACAGGGAATGGCTACACCTTC. Amino acid sequence: CASSLGLTGNGYTF.